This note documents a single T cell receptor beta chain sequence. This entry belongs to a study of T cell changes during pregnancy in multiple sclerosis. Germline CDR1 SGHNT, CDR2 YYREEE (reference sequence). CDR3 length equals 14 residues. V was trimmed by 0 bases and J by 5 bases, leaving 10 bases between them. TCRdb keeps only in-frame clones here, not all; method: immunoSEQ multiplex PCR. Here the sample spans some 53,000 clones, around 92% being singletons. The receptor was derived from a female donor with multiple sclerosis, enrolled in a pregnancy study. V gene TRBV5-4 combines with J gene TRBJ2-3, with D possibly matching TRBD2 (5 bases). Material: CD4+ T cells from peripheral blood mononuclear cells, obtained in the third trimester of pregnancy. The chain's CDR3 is CASSLVREGDTQYF. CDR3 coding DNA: TGTGCCAGCAGCTTGGTCAGAGAGGGAGATACGCAGTATTTT.